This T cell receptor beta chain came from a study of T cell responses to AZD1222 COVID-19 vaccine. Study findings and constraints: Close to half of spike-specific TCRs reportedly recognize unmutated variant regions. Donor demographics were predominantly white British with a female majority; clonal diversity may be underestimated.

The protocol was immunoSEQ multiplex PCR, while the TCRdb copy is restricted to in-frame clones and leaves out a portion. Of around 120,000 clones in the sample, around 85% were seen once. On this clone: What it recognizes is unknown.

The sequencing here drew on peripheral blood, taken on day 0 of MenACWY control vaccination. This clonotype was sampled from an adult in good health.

CDR3 bases: TGTGCCATCAGGGTGACTAGCGGGGGGCCCCTGTGGGATACGCAGTATTTT. Its translation is CAIRVTSGGPLWDTQYF. The rearrangement uses TRBV10-3 and TRBJ2-3; TRBD2 matches 13 bases. Germline V gives CDR1 ENHRY, CDR2 SYGVKD. The CDR3 sequence is 17 residues long. Trimming at V came to 6 bases and at J to 6 bases, leaving 12 bases not matched to a gene.